This TCR beta chain was profiled in a study of vaccination and CD4 T cells after COVID-19. Study overall: Six male and four female convalescents took part, two of them Hispanic. Post-COVID sampling occurred a median approximately 99 days after diagnosis (range 35 to 161). Study-level results: Counts of SARS-CoV-2-reactive clonotypes had a median that went from approximately 21 to 38, a nonsignificant change.

Indicated treatment: approximately 10-day PBMC culture with coronavirus spike peptide pools or control peptides (ViraFEST assay). The assay that was used to sequence DNA from cultured CD4+ T cells was the Oncomine TCR Beta short-read assay. TCRdb redid the calling of the PCR reads with MiXCR, one entry per CDR3 protein. The table has about 26,000 distinct CDR3 sequences, about 40% seen once. Germline V gives CDR1 MNHNS, CDR2 SASEGT. CDR3 length: 13 residues. The ends were cut back, 5 bases at V and 8 bases at J, with 12 bases in the middle. Points on this clonotype: Its antigen is not identified.

Sequences were obtained from CD4+ T cells from blood, cultured in vitro. This clonotype was sampled from a human donor who had recovered from COVID-19. The gene calls are TRBV6-1 and TRBJ1-4; D may be TRBD1 (6 bases). CDR3 sequence: CASSKGVQEKLFF. DNA of the CDR3: TGTGCCAGCAGTAAGGGGGTACAGGAAAAACTGTTTTTT.